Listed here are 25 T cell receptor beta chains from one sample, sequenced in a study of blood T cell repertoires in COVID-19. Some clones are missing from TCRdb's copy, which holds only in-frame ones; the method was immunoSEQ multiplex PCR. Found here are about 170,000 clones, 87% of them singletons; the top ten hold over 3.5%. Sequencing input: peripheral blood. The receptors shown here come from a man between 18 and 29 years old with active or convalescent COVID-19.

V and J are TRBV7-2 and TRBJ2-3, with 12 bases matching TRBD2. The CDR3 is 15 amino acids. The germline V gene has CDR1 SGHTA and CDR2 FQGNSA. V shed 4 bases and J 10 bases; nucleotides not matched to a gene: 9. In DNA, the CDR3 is TGTGCCAGCAGCTCCCGGACTAGCGGGAACGTTGCGCAGTATTTT. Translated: CASSSRTSGNVAQYF. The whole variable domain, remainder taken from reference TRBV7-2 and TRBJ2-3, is GAGVSQSPSNKVTEKGKDVELRCDPISGHTALYWYRQSLGQGLEFLIYFQGNSAPDKSGLPSDRFSAERTGGSVSTLTIQRTQQEDSAVYLCASSSRTSGNVAQYFGPGTRLTVL.

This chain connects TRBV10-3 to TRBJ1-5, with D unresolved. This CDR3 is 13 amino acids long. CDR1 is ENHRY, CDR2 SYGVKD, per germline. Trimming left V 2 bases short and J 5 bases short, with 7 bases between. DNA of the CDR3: TGTGCCATCAGTGAGGAGCCTGATCAGCCCCAGCATTTT. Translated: CAISEEPDQPQHF.

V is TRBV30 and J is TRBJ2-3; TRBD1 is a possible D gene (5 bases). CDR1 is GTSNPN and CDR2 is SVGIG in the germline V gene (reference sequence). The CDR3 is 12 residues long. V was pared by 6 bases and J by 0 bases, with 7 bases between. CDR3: CACQGSTDTQYF. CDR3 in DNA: TGTGCCTGCCAGGGAAGCACAGATACGCAGTATTTT.

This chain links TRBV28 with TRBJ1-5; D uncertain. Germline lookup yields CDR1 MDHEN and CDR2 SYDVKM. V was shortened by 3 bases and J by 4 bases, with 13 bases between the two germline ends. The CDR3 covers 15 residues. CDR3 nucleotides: TGTGCCAGCAGTTTCTCCCTCCGCTATAATCAGCCCCAGCATTTT. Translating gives CASSFSLRYNQPQHF.

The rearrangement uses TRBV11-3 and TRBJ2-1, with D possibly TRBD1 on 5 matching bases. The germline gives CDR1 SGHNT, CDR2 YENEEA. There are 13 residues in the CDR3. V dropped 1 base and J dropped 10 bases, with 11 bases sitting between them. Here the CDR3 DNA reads TGTGCCAGCAGCTTAGTGCAGGGATTCGAGCAGTTCTTC. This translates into CASSLVQGFEQFF.

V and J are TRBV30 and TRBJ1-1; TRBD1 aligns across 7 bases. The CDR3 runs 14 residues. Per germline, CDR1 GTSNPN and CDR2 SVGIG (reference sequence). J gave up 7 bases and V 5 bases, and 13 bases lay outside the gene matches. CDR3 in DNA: TGTGCCTGGGGTTCCCAGGATTGGGACAGTGAAGCTTTCTTT. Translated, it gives CAWGSQDWDSEAFF.

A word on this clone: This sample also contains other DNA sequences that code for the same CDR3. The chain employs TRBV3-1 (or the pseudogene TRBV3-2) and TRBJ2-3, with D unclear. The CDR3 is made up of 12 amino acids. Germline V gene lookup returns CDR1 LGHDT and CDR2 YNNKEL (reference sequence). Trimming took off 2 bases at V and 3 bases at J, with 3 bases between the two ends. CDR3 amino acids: CASSQQTDTQYF. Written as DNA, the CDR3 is TGTGCCAGCAGCCAACAAACAGATACGCAGTATTTT.

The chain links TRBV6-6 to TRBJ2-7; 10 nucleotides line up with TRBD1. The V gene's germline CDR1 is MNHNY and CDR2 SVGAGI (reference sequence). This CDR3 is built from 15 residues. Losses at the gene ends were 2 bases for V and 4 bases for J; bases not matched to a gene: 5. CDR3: CASSYRDRGGYEQYF. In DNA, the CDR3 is TGTGCCAGCAGTTACAGGGACAGGGGTGGGTACGAGCAGTACTTC.

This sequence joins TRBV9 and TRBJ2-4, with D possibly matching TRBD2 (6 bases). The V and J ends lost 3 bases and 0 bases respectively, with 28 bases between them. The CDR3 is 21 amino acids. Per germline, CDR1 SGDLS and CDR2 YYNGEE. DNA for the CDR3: TGTGCCAGCAGCGCCGCGCCACTAGCTTCCCCCACTACAATAGCCAAAAACATTCAGTACTTC. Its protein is CASSAAPLASPTTIAKNIQYF.

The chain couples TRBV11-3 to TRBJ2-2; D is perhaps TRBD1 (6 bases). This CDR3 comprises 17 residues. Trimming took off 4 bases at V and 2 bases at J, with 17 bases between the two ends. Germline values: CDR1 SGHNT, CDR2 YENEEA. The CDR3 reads CASSSPVDRPNTGELFF. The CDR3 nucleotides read TGTGCCAGCAGCTCTCCCGTCGACAGGCCCAACACCGGGGAGCTGTTTTTT. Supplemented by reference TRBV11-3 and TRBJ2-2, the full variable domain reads EAGVVQSPRYKIIEKKQPVAFWCNPISGHNTLYWYLQNLGQGPELLIRYENEEAVDDSQLPKDRFSAERLKGVDSTLKIQPAELGDSAVYLCASSSPVDRPNTGELFFGEGSRLTVL.

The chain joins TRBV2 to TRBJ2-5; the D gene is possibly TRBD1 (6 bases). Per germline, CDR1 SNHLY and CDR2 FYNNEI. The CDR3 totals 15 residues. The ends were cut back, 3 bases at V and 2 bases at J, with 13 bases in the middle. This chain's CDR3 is CASSDWDIVQETQYF. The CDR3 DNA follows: TGTGCCAGCAGTGATTGGGACATCGTTCAAGAGACCCAGTACTTC. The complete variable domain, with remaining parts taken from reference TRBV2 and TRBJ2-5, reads EPEVTQTPSHQVTQMGQEVILRCVPISNHLYFYWYRQILGQKVEFLVSFYNNEISEKSEIFDDQFSVERPDGSNFTLKIRSTKLEDSAMYFCASSDWDIVQETQYFGPGTRLLVL.

CDR3: CASSLQGTEETQYF. Here the CDR3 DNA reads TGTGCCAGTAGTTTACAGGGGACGGAGGAGACCCAGTACTTC. The V call is TRBV19, the J call TRBJ2-5, with 7 bases lining up with TRBD1. Germline CDR1 is LNHDA and CDR2 is SQIVND (reference sequence). V lost 5 bases and J lost 5; bases outside the gene matches: 8. The CDR3 extends over 14 amino acids.

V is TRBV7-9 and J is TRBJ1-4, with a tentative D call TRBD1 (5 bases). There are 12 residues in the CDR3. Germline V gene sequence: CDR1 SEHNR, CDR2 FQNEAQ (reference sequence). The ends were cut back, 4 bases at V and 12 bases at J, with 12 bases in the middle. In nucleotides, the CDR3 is TGTGCCAGCAGCTACGGAGGAGGGGAACTGTTTTTT. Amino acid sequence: CASSYGGGELFF.

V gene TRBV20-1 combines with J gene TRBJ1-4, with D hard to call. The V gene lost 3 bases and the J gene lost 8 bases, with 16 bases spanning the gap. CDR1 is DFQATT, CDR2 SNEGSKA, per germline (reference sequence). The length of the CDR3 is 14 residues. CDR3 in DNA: TGCAGTGCTAGTGGAGGAGCGGCCGGCGAAAAACTGTTTTTT. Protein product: CSASGGAAGEKLFF.

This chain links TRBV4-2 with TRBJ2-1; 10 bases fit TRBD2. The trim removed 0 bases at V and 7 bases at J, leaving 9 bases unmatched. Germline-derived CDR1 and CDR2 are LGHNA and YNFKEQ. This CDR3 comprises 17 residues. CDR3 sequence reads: CASSQDRTSGLSNEQFF. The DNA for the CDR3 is TGTGCCAGCAGCCAAGATAGGACTAGCGGCCTATCAAATGAGCAGTTCTTC.

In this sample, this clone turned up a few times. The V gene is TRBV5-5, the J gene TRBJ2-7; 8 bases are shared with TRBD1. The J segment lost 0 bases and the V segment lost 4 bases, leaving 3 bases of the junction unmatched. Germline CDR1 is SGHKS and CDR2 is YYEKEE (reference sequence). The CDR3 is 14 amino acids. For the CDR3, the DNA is TGTGCCAGCAGCCAGGGGACAGGCTCCTACGAGCAGTACGTC. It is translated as CASSQGTGSYEQYV.

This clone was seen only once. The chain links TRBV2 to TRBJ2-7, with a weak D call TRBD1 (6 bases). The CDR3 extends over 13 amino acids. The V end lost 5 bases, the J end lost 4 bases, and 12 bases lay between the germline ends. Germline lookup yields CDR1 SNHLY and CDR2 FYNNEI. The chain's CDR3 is CASSTGTSYEQYV. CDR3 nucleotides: TGTGCCAGCAGTACCGGGACATCATACGAGCAGTACGTC.

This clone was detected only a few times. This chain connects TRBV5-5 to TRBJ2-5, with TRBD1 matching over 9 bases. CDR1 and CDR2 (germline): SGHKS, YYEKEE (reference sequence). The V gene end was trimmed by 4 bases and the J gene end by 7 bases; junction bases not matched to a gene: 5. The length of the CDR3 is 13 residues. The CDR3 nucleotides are TGTGCCAGCAGCCTATTGACAGGGGGGACCCAGTACTTC. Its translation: CASSLLTGGTQYF.

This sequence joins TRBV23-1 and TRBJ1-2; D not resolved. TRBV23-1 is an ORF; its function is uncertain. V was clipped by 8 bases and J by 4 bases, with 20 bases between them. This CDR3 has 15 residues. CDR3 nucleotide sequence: TGCGCCAGCTACAACAAGGCCGGGGTACGCTATGGCTACACCTTC. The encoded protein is CASYNKAGVRYGYTF.

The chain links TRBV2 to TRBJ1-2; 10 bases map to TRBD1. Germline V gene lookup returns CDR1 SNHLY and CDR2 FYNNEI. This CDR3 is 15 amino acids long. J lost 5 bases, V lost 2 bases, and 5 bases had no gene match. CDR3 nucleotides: TGTGCCAGCAGTGAACTTGGGACAGGGGTATATGGCTACACCTTC. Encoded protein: CASSELGTGVYGYTF.

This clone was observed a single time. The CDR3 protein is CASRTATSGNPDTQYF. For the CDR3, the DNA is TGTGCCAGCCGAACCGCGACTAGCGGGAACCCAGATACGCAGTATTTT. The chain uses TRBV19 and TRBJ2-3, with 11 bases that match TRBD2. The CDR3 totals 16 residues. CDR1 and CDR2 from the germline V gene are LNHDA and SQIVND (reference sequence). J was trimmed by 4 bases and V by 9 bases; bases with no gene match: 12.

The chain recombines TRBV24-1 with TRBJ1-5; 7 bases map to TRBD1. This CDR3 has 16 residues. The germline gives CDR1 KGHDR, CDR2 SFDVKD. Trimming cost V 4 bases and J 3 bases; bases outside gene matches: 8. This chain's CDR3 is CATSEGQAGVNQPQHF. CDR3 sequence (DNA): TGTGCCACCAGTGAAGGACAGGCTGGCGTCAATCAGCCCCAGCATTTT.

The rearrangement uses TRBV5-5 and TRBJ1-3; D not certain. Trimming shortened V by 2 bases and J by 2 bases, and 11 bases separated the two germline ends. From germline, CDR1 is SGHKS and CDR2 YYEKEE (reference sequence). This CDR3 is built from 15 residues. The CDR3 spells CASSLNEFAGNTIYF. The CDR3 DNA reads TGTGCCAGCAGCTTAAACGAGTTCGCTGGAAACACCATATATTTT.

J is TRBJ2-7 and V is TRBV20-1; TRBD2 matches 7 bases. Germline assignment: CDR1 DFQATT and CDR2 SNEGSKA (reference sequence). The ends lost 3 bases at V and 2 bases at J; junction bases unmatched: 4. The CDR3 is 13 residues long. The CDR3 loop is CSASRLAAYEQYF. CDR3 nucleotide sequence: TGCAGTGCTAGTCGCCTAGCGGCCTACGAGCAGTACTTC.

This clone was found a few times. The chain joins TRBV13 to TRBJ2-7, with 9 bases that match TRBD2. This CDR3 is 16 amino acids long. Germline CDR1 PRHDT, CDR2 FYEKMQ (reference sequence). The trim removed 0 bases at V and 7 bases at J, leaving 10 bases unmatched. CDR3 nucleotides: TGTGCCAGCAGCTTAGGCTTGCGGGGGGGCCGTAGTGAGCAGTACGTC. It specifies CASSLGLRGGRSEQYV.